This TCR beta chain comes out of a study of blood T cell repertoires in COVID-19. About the research overall: Samples taken during acute and convalescent COVID-19 were collected in the United States, Italy and Spain. Nucleic acid was either cDNA or gDNA, and it came from T cells, B-cell-depleted T cells, or PBMCs.

The length of the CDR3 is 18 residues. The ends lost 4 bases at V and 4 bases at J; junction bases unmatched: 14. The germline gives CDR1 LGHDT, CDR2 YNNKEL (reference sequence). The repertoire was sequenced with immunoSEQ multiplex PCR; TCRdb's copy has only in-frame clones and lacks some. Of a few hundred thousand clones in the sample, around 89% were seen once. The specimen was PBMCs or T cells enriched from blood (not recorded which). The chain carries TRBV3-1 (or the pseudogene TRBV3-2) and TRBJ2-2; 8 bases agree with TRBD1. The source of this sequence is a man aged 25 to 40 who had been exposed to COVID-19. This CDR3 is CASSPQTVQTGVTGELFF. The CDR3, as DNA: TGTGCCAGCAGCCCCCAAACCGTACAGACAGGGGTCACCGGGGAGCTGTTTTTT.